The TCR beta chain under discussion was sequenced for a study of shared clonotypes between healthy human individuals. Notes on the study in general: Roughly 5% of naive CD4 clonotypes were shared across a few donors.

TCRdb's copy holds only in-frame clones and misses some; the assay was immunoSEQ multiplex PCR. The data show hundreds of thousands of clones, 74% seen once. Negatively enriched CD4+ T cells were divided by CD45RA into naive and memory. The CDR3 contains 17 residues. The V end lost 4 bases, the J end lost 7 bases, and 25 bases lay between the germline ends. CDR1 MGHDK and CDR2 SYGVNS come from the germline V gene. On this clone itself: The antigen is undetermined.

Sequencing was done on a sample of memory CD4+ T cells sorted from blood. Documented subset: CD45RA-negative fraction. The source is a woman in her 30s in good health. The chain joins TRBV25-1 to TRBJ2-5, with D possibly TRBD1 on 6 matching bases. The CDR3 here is CASSGKQGQNAFRTQYF. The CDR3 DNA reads TGTGCCAGCAGTGGGAAACAGGGCCAGAATGCTTTTCGGACCCAGTACTTC.